These 9 T cell receptor beta chains share one sample of origin, sequenced in a study of cytomegalovirus exposure and HLA in healthy donors. Amplification used 60 Vbeta primers and 13 Jbeta primers. Profiled with immunoSEQ multiplex PCR; TCRdb holds only in-frame clones, not every one. The data hold 90,000 to 100,000 clones, with approximately 78% observed a single time. The sequencing input was PBMCs. Source of these receptors: a woman aged 55-70 years in good health and CMV-seronegative.

This rearrangement joins TRBV28 to TRBJ2-3; D unresolved. Germline CDR1 MDHEN, CDR2 SYDVKM. This CDR3 has 14 residues. The V end lost 3 bases, the J end lost 1 base, and 8 bases lay between the germline ends. CDR3 in DNA: TGTGCCAGCAGTTTTCTTCAGGGCACAGATACGCAGTATTTT. Amino acid sequence: CASSFLQGTDTQYF.

This clone was counted between two and nine times. The V gene is TRBV2, the J gene TRBJ2-7; D call uncertain. The germline gives CDR1 SNHLY, CDR2 FYNNEI. The CDR3 has 13 amino acids. Trimming shortened V by 2 bases and J by 6 bases, and 11 bases separated the two germline ends. Here the CDR3 reads CASSELGVGEQYF. CDR3 nucleotide sequence: TGTGCCAGCAGTGAACTAGGAGTGGGCGAGCAGTACTTC.

The chain couples TRBV5-6 to TRBJ1-2; D not resolved. Germline CDR1 and CDR2: SGHDT and YYEEEE. With 1 base removed from V and 4 bases from J, the gap between germline ends came to 8 bases. CDR3 length equals 13 residues. CDR3 sequence (DNA): TGTGCCAGCAGCTTGAGAGGCGCCTATGGCTACACCTTC. It is translated as CASSLRGAYGYTF.

J is TRBJ2-2 and V is TRBV14; 7 bases match TRBD2. V lost 5 bases and J lost 5; bases outside the gene matches: 26. Germline V lookup: CDR1 SGHDN, CDR2 FVKESK. The CDR3 loop spans 21 amino acids. The CDR3 coding sequence is TGTGCCAGCAGCGCAGCCATCGGAGTAGCGGGCCGAATGAGTCGGACCGGGGAGCTGTTTTTT. This codes for CASSAAIGVAGRMSRTGELFF.

This rearrangement joins TRBV29-1 to TRBJ1-2, with D possibly being TRBD1 (5 bases). V was clipped by 7 bases and J by 3 bases, with 15 bases between them. Germline values: CDR1 SQVTM, CDR2 ANQGSEA. The CDR3 has 13 amino acids. Written as DNA, the CDR3 is TGCAGCGCCCCCAGCAGGGAGGACTATGGCTACACCTTC. Encoded protein: CSAPSREDYGYTF.

The rearrangement uses TRBV2 and TRBJ1-1, with a weak D call TRBD1 (6 bases). CDR1 and CDR2 from the germline V gene are SNHLY and FYNNEI. Between the trimmed V and J ends, which lost 7 bases and 3 bases, there was a span of 9 bases. This CDR3 spans 12 amino acids. The CDR3 here is CASTGEYTEAFF. DNA of the CDR3: TGTGCCAGCACAGGGGAGTACACTGAAGCTTTCTTT.

The chain links TRBV28 to TRBJ2-7; 8 bases agree with TRBD2. CDR3 size: 15 residues. Germline lookup yields CDR1 MDHEN and CDR2 SYDVKM. V gave up 7 bases and J gave up 5 bases; unmatched junction bases: 13. The CDR3 here is CASTNGRERVDEQYF. The DNA of the CDR3 is TGTGCCAGCACCAACGGGAGGGAAAGGGTTGACGAGCAGTACTTC.

V gene TRBV6-6 combines with J gene TRBJ2-2; 8 bases align to TRBD1. Germline-derived CDR1 and CDR2 are MNHNY and SVGAGI (reference sequence). J lost 5 bases, V lost 2 bases, and 4 bases had no gene match. The CDR3 is made up of 15 amino acids. CDR3 nucleotides: TGTGCCAGCAGTTACAATAGACAGGGGACCGGGGAGCTGTTTTTT. It specifies CASSYNRQGTGELFF.

The chain carries TRBV30 and TRBJ2-5; the match to TRBD2 covers 16 bases. The J call may be in error: the DNA end matches TRBJ2-7 better. CDR1 and CDR2 (germline): GTSNPN, SVGIG (reference sequence). The CDR3 spans 15 residues. The CDR3 DNA follows: TGTGCCTGGAGGGGACTAGCGGGAGGGCACTACGAGCAGTACTTC. Protein sequence: CAWRGLAGGHYEQYF.